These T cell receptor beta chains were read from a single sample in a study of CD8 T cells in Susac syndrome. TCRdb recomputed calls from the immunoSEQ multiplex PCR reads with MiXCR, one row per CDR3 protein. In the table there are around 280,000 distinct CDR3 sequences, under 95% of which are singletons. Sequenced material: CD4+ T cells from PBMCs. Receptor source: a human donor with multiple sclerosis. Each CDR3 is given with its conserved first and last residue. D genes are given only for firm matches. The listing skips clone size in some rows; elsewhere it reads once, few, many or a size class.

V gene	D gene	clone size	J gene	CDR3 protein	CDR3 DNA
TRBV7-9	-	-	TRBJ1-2	CASSLGASYGYTF	TGTGCCAGCAGCTTAGGGGCTTCCTATGGCTACACCTTC
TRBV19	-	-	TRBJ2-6	CASSIWTQSGANVLTF	TGTGCCAGTAGTATATGGACACAATCTGGGGCCAACGTCCTGACTTTC
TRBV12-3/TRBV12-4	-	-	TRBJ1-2	CASSFSSRGTGYTF	TGTGCCAGCAGTTTCTCATCTAGGGGGACCGGCTACACCTTC
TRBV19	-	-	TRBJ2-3	CASSPLPGVSTDTQYF	TGTGCCAGTAGTCCCTTGCCGGGAGTTAGTACAGATACGCAGTATTTT
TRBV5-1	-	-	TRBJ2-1	CASSFNRENEQFF	TGCGCCAGCAGCTTTAACCGGGAGAATGAGCAGTTCTTC
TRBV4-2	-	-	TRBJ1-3	CASSQDQSGRSGNTIYF	TGTGCCAGCAGCCAAGATCAGTCAGGCCGCTCTGGAAACACCATATATTTT
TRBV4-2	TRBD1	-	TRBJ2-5	CASSQWTGPQETQYF	TGTGCCAGCAGCCAGTGGACAGGCCCCCAAGAGACCCAGTACTTC
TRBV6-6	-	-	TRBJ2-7	CASIRVQGHEQYF	TGTGCCAGCATTCGTGTCCAGGGACACGAGCAGTACTTC
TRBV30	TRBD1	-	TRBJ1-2	CASLPPGQLYGYTF	TGTGCCTCCCTACCTCCGGGACAGCTCTATGGCTACACCTTC
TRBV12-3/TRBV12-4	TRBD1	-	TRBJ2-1	CASSLLLGGPYNEQFF	TGTGCCAGCAGTTTACTTCTAGGGGGCCCCTACAATGAGCAGTTCTTC
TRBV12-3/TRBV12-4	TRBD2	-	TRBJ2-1	CASRIQLGLAGSYNEQFF	TGTGCCAGCAGGATCCAACTCGGACTAGCGGGCTCCTACAATGAGCAGTTCTTC
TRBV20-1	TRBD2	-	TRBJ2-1	CSARDQRGAYNEQFF	TGCAGTGCTAGAGATCAGCGGGGGGCCTACAATGAGCAGTTCTTC
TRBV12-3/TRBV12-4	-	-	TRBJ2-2	CASRGELGIRELFF	TGTGCCAGCAGGGGTGAACTGGGGATCCGGGAGCTGTTTTTT
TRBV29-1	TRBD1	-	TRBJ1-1	CSVGTGHGAFF	TGCAGCGTCGGGACAGGCCACGGGGCTTTCTTT
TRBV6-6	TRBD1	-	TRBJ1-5	CASSFPGQGFNQPQHF	TGTGCCAGCAGTTTTCCGGGACAGGGGTTCAATCAGCCCCAGCATTTT
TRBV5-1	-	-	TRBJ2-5	CASSFILGIRQETQYF	TGCGCCAGCAGCTTCATCCTAGGAATTCGTCAAGAGACCCAGTACTTC
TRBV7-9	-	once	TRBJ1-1	CASSLGGENTEAFF	TGTGCCAGCAGCTTAGGGGGAGAGAACACTGAAGCTTTCTTT
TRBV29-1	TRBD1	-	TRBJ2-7	CSVVGTGVFYEQYF	TGCAGCGTGGTCGGGACAGGGGTTTTCTACGAGCAGTACTTC
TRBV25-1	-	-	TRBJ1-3	CASGLGGPGNTIYF	TGTGCCAGCGGACTCGGGGGACCTGGAAACACCATATATTTT
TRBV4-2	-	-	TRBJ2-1	CASSQALAAYNEQFF	TGTGCCAGCAGCCAAGCACTAGCAGCGTACAATGAGCAGTTCTTC
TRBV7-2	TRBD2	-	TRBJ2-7	CASSPGSGMNLEQYF	TGTGCCAGCAGCCCTGGGAGCGGGATGAATCTTGAGCAGTACTTC
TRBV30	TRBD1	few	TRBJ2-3	CAWSLGTGVSDTQYF	TGTGCCTGGAGTCTAGGGACAGGGGTGTCAGATACGCAGTATTTT
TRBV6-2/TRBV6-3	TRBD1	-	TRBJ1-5	CAAEGATSNQPQHF	TGTGCCGCCGAGGGGGCGACGAGCAATCAGCCCCAGCATTTT
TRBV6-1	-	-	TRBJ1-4	CASRTGRAVTEEEKLFF	TGTGCCAGCAGGACTGGGAGGGCTGTGACCGAGGAGGAAAAACTGTTTTTT
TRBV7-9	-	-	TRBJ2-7	CASSLVRGDHEQYF	TGTGCCAGCAGCTTAGTGCGAGGGGACCACGAGCAGTACTTC
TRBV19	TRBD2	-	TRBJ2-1	CASSTRTSGGSSYNEQFF	TGTGCCAGTAGTACCCGGACTAGCGGAGGGAGCTCCTACAATGAGCAGTTCTTC
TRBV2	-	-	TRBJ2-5	CASSERRPYQETQYF	TGTGCCAGCAGTGAGAGGCGACCCTACCAAGAGACCCAGTACTTC
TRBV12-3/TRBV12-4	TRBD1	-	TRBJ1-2	CASSLGGQGYYYGYTF	TGTGCCAGCAGTTTAGGGGGACAGGGATATTACTATGGCTACACCTTC
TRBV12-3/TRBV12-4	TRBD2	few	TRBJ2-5	CASSFGTRWNKETQYF	TGTGCCAGCAGTTTCGGGACTAGATGGAATAAAGAGACCCAGTACTTC
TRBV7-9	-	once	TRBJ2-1	CASSPWGSMGNEQFF	TGTGCCAGCAGTCCCTGGGGGAGTATGGGCAATGAGCAGTTCTTC
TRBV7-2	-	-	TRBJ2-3	CASSLETESTQYF	TGTGCCAGCAGCTTAGAGACTGAGAGTACGCAGTATTTT
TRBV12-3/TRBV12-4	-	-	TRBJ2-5	CASSMRQDGETQYF	TGTGCCAGCAGTATGAGACAGGACGGAGAGACCCAGTACTTC
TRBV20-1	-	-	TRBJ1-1	CSARVRRGTRTKRGTEAFF	TGCAGTGCTAGAGTTAGGAGGGGCACTAGGACAAAAAGGGGCACTGAAGCTTTCTTT
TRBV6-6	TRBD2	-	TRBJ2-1	CASSYPSGSSHEQFF	TGTGCCAGCAGTTACCCTAGCGGGAGTAGCCATGAGCAGTTCTTC
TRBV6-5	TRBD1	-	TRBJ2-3	CASSYSDRGHADTQYF	TGTGCCAGCAGTTACTCGGACAGGGGGCATGCAGATACGCAGTATTTT
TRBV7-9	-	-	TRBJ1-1	CASSLGPRRNTEAFF	TGTGCCAGCAGCTTAGGCCCCAGGAGGAACACTGAAGCTTTCTTT
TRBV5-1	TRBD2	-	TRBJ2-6	CASSPGTTNVLTF	TGCGCCAGCAGCCCAGGGACTACCAACGTCCTGACTTTC
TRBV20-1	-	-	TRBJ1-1	CSAPFMAGTEAFF	TGCAGTGCTCCCTTCATGGCCGGCACTGAAGCTTTCTTT
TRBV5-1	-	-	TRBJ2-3	CASSLGTPGRDTQYF	TGCGCCAGCAGCTTGGGGACCCCAGGGCGAGATACGCAGTATTTT
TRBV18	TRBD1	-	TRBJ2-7	CASSPERTGYEQYF	TGTGCCAGCTCACCAGAAAGGACAGGCTACGAGCAGTACTTC
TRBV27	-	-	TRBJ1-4	CASSLTGFEKLFF	TGTGCCAGCAGCCTTACGGGGTTCGAAAAACTGTTTTTT
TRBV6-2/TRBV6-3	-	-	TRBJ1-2	CASSGERQASSNYGYTF	TGTGCCAGCAGCGGAGAGAGACAGGCCAGCTCTAACTATGGCTACACCTTC
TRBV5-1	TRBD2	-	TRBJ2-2	CASSSYPTSGGSNTGELFF	TGCGCCAGCAGCTCCTACCCGACTAGCGGGGGTTCGAACACCGGGGAGCTGTTTTTT
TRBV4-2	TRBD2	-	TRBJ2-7	CASSGATSGPAYEQYF	TGTGCCAGCAGCGGTGCCACTAGCGGGCCTGCCTACGAGCAGTACTTC
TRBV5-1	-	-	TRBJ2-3	CASSFRPLSTDTQYF	TGCGCCAGCAGCTTTAGGCCCCTGAGCACAGATACGCAGTATTTT